The rows below give T cell receptor beta chains drawn from one sample of a study of blood T cells in healthy people across ages. TCRdb recomputed calls from the 5' RACE reads with MiXCR, one row per CDR3 protein. Of roughly 800,000 distinct CDR3 sequences in the sample, nearly 60% are singletons; the top ten hold 20% to 25%. Input material: blood. All receptors come from a man aged 25-45 years in good health. Both conserved end residues are part of each CDR3. Fields, in order: J gene, V gene, D gene, clone size, CDR3 DNA, CDR3 protein. The D gene is left open where the match is weak. The size entry is marked missing in some rows and otherwise reads once, few, many or a size class.

TRBJ2-1 | TRBV3-1 | NA | NA | TGTGCCAGCAGCCAAGCAGGAGGGGCCTCCTACAATGAGCAGTTCTTC | CASSQAGGASYNEQFF
TRBJ2-3 | TRBV15 | TRBD2 | NA | TGTGCCACCAGCAACGGGACTAGAACCACAGATACGCAGTATTTT | CATSNGTRTTDTQYF
TRBJ1-1 | TRBV6-2/TRBV6-3 | NA | NA | TGTGCCAGCAGTTCGGGACCCCGAACCGAAGCTTTCTTT | CASSSGPRTEAFF
TRBJ2-7 | TRBV7-9 | NA | NA | TGTGCCAGCAGCTGCGGACCCTCCTACGAGCAGTACTTC | CASSCGPSYEQYF
TRBJ2-4 | TRBV9 | TRBD1 | few | TGTGCCAGCAGCCCCACCGGGACAGGGAACATTCAGTACTTC | CASSPTGTGNIQYF
TRBJ2-7 | TRBV11-2 | TRBD2 | few | TGTGCCAGCAGCTCCCAACTAGCGGGAGGCTCCGAGCAGTACTTC | CASSSQLAGGSEQYF
TRBJ2-5 | TRBV7-2 | TRBD1 | NA | TGTGCCAGCAGCATTGACAGGGGAAGGGAGACCCAGTACTTC | CASSIDRGRETQYF
TRBJ2-3 | TRBV18 | NA | NA | TGTGCCAGCTCAACGGCCGTCGGGGCCCTGATGACAGATACGCAGTATTTT | CASSTAVGALMTDTQYF
TRBJ1-1 | TRBV4-2 | NA | NA | TGTGCCAGCAGCCAAGAAATACGGGCATTGAACACTGAAGCTTTCTTT | CASSQEIRALNTEAFF
TRBJ1-1 | TRBV6-5 | NA | NA | TGTGCCAGCAGGTCCCGCCGAGTGGGGGGAACTGAAGCTTTCTTT | CASRSRRVGGTEAFF
TRBJ2-7 | TRBV20-1 | TRBD1 | few | TGCAGTGCCGGGGACAGGGAGACCTACGAGCAGTACTTC | CSAGDRETYEQYF
TRBJ2-7 | TRBV5-1 | TRBD2 | NA | TGCGCCAGCAGCTTGGGGCCTAGCGGGGGGAACATCTACGAGCAGTACTTC | CASSLGPSGGNIYEQYF
TRBJ1-2 | TRBV7-3 | NA | NA | TGTGCCAGCTCCTCCCGGGCCGATGGGCTTTTTGGCTACACCTTC | CASSSRADGLFGYTF
TRBJ1-1 | TRBV27 | NA | NA | TGTGCCAGCAGTTATCTCGGGGGGAACACTGAAGCTTTCTTT | CASSYLGGNTEAFF
TRBJ2-1 | TRBV14 | NA | few | TGTGCCAGCAGCCAGTGGACCGACGGTGAGCAGTTCTTC | CASSQWTDGEQFF
TRBJ2-7 | TRBV29-1 | TRBD1 | few | TGCAGCGTGGGACAGGGGCCCGACTACGAGCAGTACTTC | CSVGQGPDYEQYF
TRBJ2-1 | TRBV6-2/TRBV6-3 | NA | NA | TGTGCCAGCACCCTAGCGCCACCGTATCGGGAGCAGTTCTTC | CASTLAPPYREQFF
TRBJ2-2 | TRBV5-1 | TRBD1 | NA | TGCGCCAGCAAATCGAGACAGGGGGATCACGGGGAGCTGTTTTTT | CASKSRQGDHGELFF
TRBJ2-3 | TRBV7-7 | TRBD1 | few | TGTGCCAGCAGCTTAGGGGACAGGGTATCGGATACGCAGTATTTT | CASSLGDRVSDTQYF
TRBJ2-7 | TRBV10-3 | NA | few | TGTGCCATCAGTATCGATCCCTACTACGAGCAGTACTTC | CAISIDPYYEQYF
TRBJ2-3 | TRBV12-3/TRBV12-4 | TRBD2 | once | TGTGCCAGCAGCCCAACTAGCGGCACAGATACGCGGTATTTT | CASSPTSGTDTRYF
TRBJ1-5 | TRBV7-9 | TRBD1 | once | TGTGCCAGCAGCTGGGGGACAGGGGGCTCTCAGCCCCAGCATTTT | CASSWGTGGSQPQHF
TRBJ2-5 | TRBV5-1 | NA | NA | TGCGCCAGCAGCTTGCGGCCAGAGAGACAAGAGACCCAGTACTTC | CASSLRPERQETQYF
TRBJ2-7 | TRBV14 | TRBD1 | few | TGTGCCAGCAGCCAATGGGACAGGACCTACGAGCAGTACTTC | CASSQWDRTYEQYF
TRBJ1-1 | TRBV7-9 | NA | NA | TGTGCCAGCAGCCGTTACACAGGGACGAACACTGAAGCTTTCTTT | CASSRYTGTNTEAFF
TRBJ1-5 | TRBV7-6 | TRBD1 | NA | TGTGCCAGCAGCACCCGGGACAGGGATTTTCAGCCCCAGCATTTT | CASSTRDRDFQPQHF
TRBJ2-5 | TRBV24-1 | NA | NA | TGTGCCACTCAAAAATCAGGGGCACAAGAGACCCAGTACTTC | CATQKSGAQETQYF
TRBJ2-1 | TRBV6-2/TRBV6-3 | TRBD2 | few | TGTGCCAGCGGTATTCCGGGAGGGGTTGAGCAGTTCTTC | CASGIPGGVEQFF
TRBJ2-7 | TRBV7-2 | TRBD2 | NA | TGTGCCAGCAGCCCTGCCCTAGCGGGAGGTCAAAACGAGCAGTACTTC | CASSPALAGGQNEQYF
TRBJ2-1 | TRBV5-1 | TRBD2 | few | TGCGCCAGCGGGGAGCGGGAGTGGGGTGAGCAGTTCTTC | CASGEREWGEQFF
TRBJ1-1 | TRBV6-5 | NA | NA | TGTGCCAGCAAAGAGGATTTGAACACTGAAGCTTTCTTT | CASKEDLNTEAFF
TRBJ2-7 | TRBV20-1 | NA | many | TGCAGTGCTCCCTCAGCGGGCCAGTTCTCCTACGAGCAGTACTTC | CSAPSAGQFSYEQYF
TRBJ2-1 | TRBV24-1 | NA | NA | TGTGCCACCGGCCTGGGGGGTCAACAGTTCTTC | CATGLGGQQFF
TRBJ1-6 | TRBV24-1 | NA | NA | TGTGCCACCGGGATCCCCTATAATTCACCCCTCCACTTT | CATGIPYNSPLHF
TRBJ2-3 | TRBV20-1 | TRBD1 | NA | TGCAGTGCTAGGGGTGGAAATGCAGGGGGCGGCACAGATACGCAGTATTTT | CSARGGNAGGGTDTQYF
TRBJ1-1 | TRBV15 | NA | NA | TGTGCCACCAGCAGAGATTCTGGATGGGGGACTGGTACTGAAGCTTTCTTT | CATSRDSGWGTGTEAFF
TRBJ2-5 | TRBV9 | TRBD2 | NA | TGTGCCAGCAGCCCTAGCGGGTTCCAAGAGACCCAGTACTTC | CASSPSGFQETQYF
TRBJ1-4 | TRBV7-9 | NA | NA | TGTGCCAGCAGCCCAGGGACGAAACTGTTTTTT | CASSPGTKLFF